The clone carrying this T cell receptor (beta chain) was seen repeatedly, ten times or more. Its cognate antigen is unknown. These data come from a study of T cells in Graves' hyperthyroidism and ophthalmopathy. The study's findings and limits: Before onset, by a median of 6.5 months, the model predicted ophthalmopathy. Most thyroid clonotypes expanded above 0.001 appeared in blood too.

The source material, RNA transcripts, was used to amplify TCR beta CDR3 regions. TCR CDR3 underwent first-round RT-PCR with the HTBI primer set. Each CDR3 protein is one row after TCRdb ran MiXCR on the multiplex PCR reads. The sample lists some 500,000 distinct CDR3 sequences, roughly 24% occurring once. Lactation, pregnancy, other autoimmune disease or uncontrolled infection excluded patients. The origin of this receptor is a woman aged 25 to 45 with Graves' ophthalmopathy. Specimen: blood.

The CDR3: CASSPRWGDNQPQHF. CDR3 DNA sequence: TGTGCCAGCAGTCCCCGTTGGGGGGACAATCAGCCCCAGCATTTT. V is TRBV6-1 and J is TRBJ1-5, with D possibly being TRBD1 (5 bases). The V and J ends lost 5 bases and 3 bases respectively, with 14 bases between them. The CDR3 has 15 amino acids. Looked up from germline, CDR1 is MNHNS and CDR2 is SASEGT.